This TCR beta chain is drawn from a study of identical twins. TCRdb redid the calling of the 5' RACE reads with MiXCR, one entry per CDR3 protein. The repertoire consists of 550,000 to 800,000 distinct CDR3 sequences, with just over 7% occurring once and the leading ten covering roughly 1.6%. CDR3 length equals 16 residues. The ends were cut back, 5 bases at V and 4 bases at J, with 19 bases in the middle. Germline V gene sequence: CDR1 SGHVS, CDR2 FQNEAQ. This clonotype occurred many times. These data also featured in a second study, about yellow fever vaccine responses in identical twins.

The chain has TRBV7-8 and TRBJ2-3, with D tentatively TRBD2 (5 bases). Sequencing was done on a sample of PBMCs. The receptor's source is a woman younger than 30 in good health. CDR3 nucleotide sequence: TGTGCCAGCAGCCGTGAGGGCCTTATCTGGTCAGATACGCAGTATTTT. This sequence encodes CASSREGLIWSDTQYF. Full variable domain (missing parts from reference TRBV7-8 and TRBJ2-3): GAGVSQSPRYKVAKRGQDVALRCDPISGHVSLFWYQQALGQGPEFLTYFQNEAQLDKSGLPSDRFFAERPEGSVSTLKIQRTQQEDSAVYLCASSREGLIWSDTQYFGPGTRLTVL.